Below, 28 T cell receptor beta chains from the same sample are listed, as sequenced in a study of OX40 agonist ivuxolimab in advanced cancers. Receptors were amplified or captured by the immunoSEQ multiplex PCR assay. Here the immuneACCESS table is served through TCRdb, limited to in-frame sequences with V and J called. Missing clones are a known gap in these copies; in checked studies unresolved V genes cover under half, and the rest lacks a known reason. The sample data list 23,000 or so clones, and around 82% of these were observed just once. The ten largest clones capture about 1.5% of the sample. The material was CD4+ or CD8+ T cells sorted from blood, obtained in a trial of the OX40 agonist ivuxolimab. The receptors stem from an adult with an advanced solid tumor such as melanoma, head and neck, liver or kidney cancer.

V is TRBV7-6 and J is TRBJ2-4; D gene unclear. V dropped 4 bases and J dropped 6 bases, with 10 bases sitting between them. CDR3 size: 13 residues. The germline gives CDR1 SGHVS, CDR2 FNYEAQ. The CDR3 DNA is TGTGCCAGCAGCTCTCGGTTGGGAAACATTCAGTACTTC. Its translation: CASSSRLGNIQYF.

The chain is built from TRBV28 and TRBJ2-3, with TRBD2 matching over 9 bases. V was clipped by 5 bases and J by 4 bases; unmatched bases: 7. The germline V gene encodes CDR1 MDHEN and CDR2 SYDVKM. The length of the CDR3 is 15 residues. The CDR3 nucleotides read TGTGCCAGCAGTCGCGGGGGGGCCAGCCCAGATACGCAGTATTTT. It is translated as CASSRGGASPDTQYF.

This clone was detected a few times. The V call is TRBV2, the J call TRBJ2-4; the match to TRBD1 covers 9 bases. Germline CDR1 SNHLY, CDR2 FYNNEI. The junction had 15 bases not matched to a gene; V was cut back by 6 bases and J by 3 bases. This CDR3 spans 18 amino acids. This CDR3 is CASRVPSDRGGDKNIQYF. DNA of the CDR3: TGTGCCAGCAGAGTCCCGTCGGACAGGGGTGGGGACAAAAACATTCAGTACTTC.

This clone was seen a few times. The V gene is TRBV7-9, the J gene TRBJ2-3; TRBD2 aligns across 7 bases. The CDR3 contains 16 residues. The J segment lost 3 bases and the V segment lost 5 bases, leaving 11 bases of the junction unmatched. Germline assignment: CDR1 SEHNR and CDR2 FQNEAQ (reference sequence). The CDR3 region has the DNA TGTGCCAGCAGCCAGAGGGAGGGCCTTTTGACAGATACGCAGTATTTT. Residues: CASSQREGLLTDTQYF.

The rearrangement uses TRBV2 and TRBJ1-1; weak D call: TRBD1 (5 bases). Germline V CDR1 and CDR2: SNHLY, FYNNEI. The CDR3 covers 13 residues. Trimming left V 8 bases short and J 1 base short, with 11 bases between. In DNA, the CDR3 is TGTGCCAGCCTGCGGGGGGGGAACACTGAAGCTTTCTTT. Amino acid sequence: CASLRGGNTEAFF. Filled out from reference TRBV2 and TRBJ1-1, the complete variable domain reads EPEVTQTPSHQVTQMGQEVILRCVPISNHLYFYWYRQILGQKVEFLVSFYNNEISEKSEIFDDQFSVERPDGSNFTLKIRSTKLEDSAMYFCASLRGGNTEAFFGQGTRLTVV.

This chain links TRBV19 with TRBJ1-1, with no clear D. The germline V gene has CDR1 LNHDA and CDR2 SQIVND (reference sequence). V was clipped by 6 bases and J by 2 bases, with 13 bases between them. The length of the CDR3 is 14 residues. The CDR3 protein is CASSPWTDNTEAFF. In nucleotides, the CDR3 is TGTGCCAGTAGCCCTTGGACGGATAACACTGAAGCTTTCTTT.

The chain joins TRBV7-8 to TRBJ1-6; D not resolved. From germline, CDR1 is SGHVS and CDR2 FQNEAQ. Trimming removed 5 bases at V and 6 bases at J, with 14 bases between. CDR3 length: 15 residues. The CDR3, as DNA: TGTGCCAGCAGCACCCGGGCAGGCGGTAATTCACCCCTCCACTTT. Protein sequence: CASSTRAGGNSPLHF. Full variable domain (rest looked up from reference TRBV7-8 and TRBJ1-6): GAGVSQSPRYKVAKRGQDVALRCDPISGHVSLFWYQQALGQGPEFLTYFQNEAQLDKSGLPSDRFFAERPEGSVSTLKIQRTQQEDSAVYLCASSTRAGGNSPLHFGNGTRLTVT.

This clone was detected only once. This chain joins TRBV30 and TRBJ2-3; D may be TRBD1 or TRBD2 (6 bases each). The germline V gene encodes CDR1 GTSNPN and CDR2 SVGIG (reference sequence). The CDR3 length is 16 residues. V was pared by 3 bases and J by 4 bases, with 20 bases between. CDR3 in amino acids: CAWSVGIGGGPDTQYF. The CDR3 coding sequence is TGTGCCTGGAGCGTCGGGATAGGTGGGGGGCCAGATACGCAGTATTTT.

This rearrangement joins TRBV7-3 to TRBJ2-3; no clear D. Trimming took 8 bases from V and 3 from J, leaving 6 bases between them. There are 11 residues in the CDR3. The V gene's germline CDR1 is SGHTA and CDR2 FQGTGA. DNA of the CDR3: TGTGCCAGCTCGAATACAGATACGCAGTATTTT. Amino acids: CASSNTDTQYF.

V and J are TRBV11-2 and TRBJ2-5; 8 nucleotides agree with TRBD2. The CDR3 runs to 16 residues. Germline V gives CDR1 SGHAT, CDR2 FQNNGV. The V and J ends lost 4 bases and 0 bases, in that order; junction bases with no gene match: 7. CDR3: CASSSTSGRHQETQYF. Written as DNA, the CDR3 is TGTGCCAGCAGCTCCACTAGCGGCCGACACCAAGAGACCCAGTACTTC.

This sequence joins TRBV7-2 and TRBJ2-7; 9 positions agree with TRBD2. The CDR3 has 13 residues. Germline CDR1 and CDR2: SGHTA and FQGNSA. V lost 5 bases and J lost 6; bases outside the gene matches: 5. In DNA, the CDR3 is TGTGCCAGCAGCCCGCGGGGGGGGGCCGAGCAGTACTTC. Translation: CASSPRGGAEQYF.

The CDR3: CASSTDRYRSPLHF. CDR3 nucleotide sequence: TGTGCCAGCAGCACCGACAGGTACCGATCACCCCTCCACTTT. The V and J genes are TRBV7-8 and TRBJ1-6, with D possibly matching TRBD1 (6 bases). Germline V gene sequence: CDR1 SGHVS, CDR2 FQNEAQ. CDR3 length: 14 amino acids. Trimming took off 5 bases at V and 10 bases at J, with 15 bases between the two ends.

This rearrangement joins TRBV7-9 to TRBJ2-1; 11 nucleotides agree with TRBD2. In germline, CDR1 is SEHNR, CDR2 FQNEAQ (reference sequence). The V segment lost 1 base and the J segment 4 bases; nucleotides outside the gene matches: 6. The CDR3 loop spans 17 amino acids. CDR3 loop: CASSLGAGTSGYNEQFF. The CDR3 region has the DNA TGTGCCAGCAGCTTAGGGGCCGGGACTAGCGGTTACAATGAGCAGTTCTTC. Variable domain in full (rest from reference TRBV7-9 and TRBJ2-1): DTGVSQNPRHKITKRGQNVTFRCDPISEHNRLYWYRQTLGQGPEFLTYFQNEAQLEKSRLLSDRFSAERPKGSFSTLEIQRTEQGDSAMYLCASSLGAGTSGYNEQFFGPGTRLTVL.

CDR3 sequence: CASSRTPVDEQFF. As DNA, the CDR3 is TGTGCCAGCAGCCGGACACCCGTAGATGAGCAGTTCTTC. The V and J genes are TRBV11-3 and TRBJ2-1; a possible D gene is TRBD1 (5 bases). The germline CDR1 and CDR2 sequences are SGHNT and YENEEA. V was shortened by 5 bases and J by 8 bases, with 13 bases between the two germline ends. The CDR3 is 13 amino acids.

V gene TRBV7-2 combines with J gene TRBJ1-2; TRBD1 might be the D (5 bases). Trimming took off 1 base at V and 8 bases at J, with 14 bases between the two ends. CDR1 and CDR2 from the germline V gene are SGHTA and FQGNSA. The CDR3 is 14 residues long. In DNA, the CDR3 is TGTGCCAGCAGCTTAGGGGGGGAACAGCAGGGCTACACCTTC. Protein: CASSLGGEQQGYTF. The whole variable domain, remainder taken from reference TRBV7-2 and TRBJ1-2, is GAGVSQSPSNKVTEKGKDVELRCDPISGHTALYWYRQSLGQGLEFLIYFQGNSAPDKSGLPSDRFSAERTGGSVSTLTIQRTQQEDSAVYLCASSLGGEQQGYTFGSGTRLTVV.

This clone has a single count. The chain recombines TRBV5-1 with TRBJ2-7; D is perhaps TRBD2 (5 bases). CDR3 length equals 13 residues. Germline V CDR1 and CDR2: SGHRS, YFSETQ. V was clipped by 9 bases and J by 3 bases, with 16 bases between them. The CDR3 sequence: CAIPRRLRYEQYF. CDR3 bases: TGCGCCATTCCCAGGAGGTTGCGCTACGAGCAGTACTTC.

The chain employs TRBV7-9 and TRBJ1-6; 9 positions agree with TRBD1. CDR3 length: 16 residues. Germline trimming cut 5 bases from V and 3 bases from J; bases unmatched to any gene: 5. The germline CDR1 and CDR2 sequences are SEHNR and FQNEAQ (reference sequence). The DNA of the CDR3 is TGTGCCAGCAGCCAGGGACAGGGATTCTATAATTCACCCCTCCACTTT. Translation: CASSQGQGFYNSPLHF.

This chain links TRBV7-8 with TRBJ2-3; TRBD2 agrees at 8 bases. After removal of 1 base from V and 1 base from J, the junction contained 4 bases not matched to a gene. The length of the CDR3 is 16 residues. Germline values: CDR1 SGHVS, CDR2 FQNEAQ. As DNA, the CDR3 is TGTGCCAGCAGCTTAGTCCGAGCGGGGGGCACAGATACGCAGTATTTT. This gives the protein CASSLVRAGGTDTQYF.

The chain links TRBV5-4 to TRBJ2-7, with D tentatively TRBD1 (5 bases). The V gene lost 5 bases and the J gene lost 5 bases, with 11 bases spanning the gap. Germline CDR1 is SGHNT and CDR2 is YYREEE (reference sequence). This CDR3 contains 12 residues. In DNA form, the CDR3 reads TGTGCCAGCAGTGCCCCAGGGAACGAGCAGTACTTC. Protein: CASSAPGNEQYF.

The V call is TRBV7-9, the J call TRBJ1-1; no definite D call. From germline, CDR1 is SEHNR and CDR2 FQNEAQ (reference sequence). CDR3 length: 15 residues. Trimming took off 5 bases at V and 5 bases at J, with 18 bases between the two ends. The CDR3 loop is CASSPRSGPLTEAFF. In DNA form, the CDR3 reads TGTGCCAGCAGCCCTCGGAGTGGTCCGTTAACTGAAGCTTTCTTT.

This chain joins TRBV20-1 and TRBJ2-6; D call uncertain. Trimming removed 7 bases from V and 2 bases from J, with 3 bases in between. The germline CDR1 and CDR2 sequences are DFQATT and SNEGSKA (reference sequence). This CDR3 has 11 amino acids. The CDR3 loop reads CSVTGANVLTF. The CDR3 DNA reads as TGCAGTGTCACTGGGGCCAACGTCCTGACTTTC.

The CDR3 reads CASSPRDEKLFF. CDR3 in DNA: TGTGCCAGCAGCCCCCGTGACGAAAAACTGTTTTTT. The chain uses TRBV7-9 and TRBJ1-4; D gene ambiguous. The CDR3 is made up of 12 amino acids. Between the trimmed V and J ends, which lost 5 bases and 8 bases, there was a span of 9 bases. Germline V CDR1 and CDR2: SEHNR, FQNEAQ (reference sequence).

This clone was seen a handful of times. This chain links TRBV18 with TRBJ2-2, with 7 positions matching TRBD1. V dropped 0 bases and J dropped 2; count of bases not matched to a gene: 15. CDR3 size: 20 residues. Germline CDR1 and CDR2: KGHSH and LQKENI. CDR3 nucleotides: TGTGCCAGCTCACCACCGGACTTGAGTTTCGGGACAGCTAACACCGGGGAGCTGTTTTTT. Protein sequence: CASSPPDLSFGTANTGELFF.

This clone was observed once. The V gene is TRBV18, the J gene TRBJ2-1, with D unresolved. Trimming stripped 4 bases from V and 5 bases from J, with 9 bases between. Germline CDR1 KGHSH, CDR2 LQKENI. This CDR3 has 13 amino acids. In nucleotides, the CDR3 is TGTGCCAGCTCACACGACATGAACAATGAGCAGTTCTTC. This encodes CASSHDMNNEQFF.

The genes are TRBV6-5 and TRBJ1-5; D remains ambiguous. V lost 5 bases, J lost 0 bases, and 8 bases lay in between. Germline V lookup: CDR1 MNHEY, CDR2 SVGAGI. CDR3 length: 14 residues. In DNA, the CDR3 is TGTGCCAGCAGTCTCTCCGATAGCAATCAGCCCCAGCATTTT. Its protein is CASSLSDSNQPQHF.

This clone was seen more than once but under ten times. The chain carries TRBV11-1 and TRBJ2-3; tentatively, D is TRBD1 or TRBD2 (5 bases each). The ends were cut back, 5 bases at V and 10 bases at J, with 10 bases in the middle. The CDR3 is made up of 11 amino acids. CDR1 is SGHAT and CDR2 is FQDESV in the germline V gene (reference sequence). The DNA for the CDR3 is TGTGCCAGCAGCACCCGGGACCCGCAGTATTTT. It yields the protein CASSTRDPQYF.

This clone is a singleton in its sample. V is TRBV7-2 and J is TRBJ1-2, with TRBD1 identical over 9 bases. This CDR3 has 14 amino acids. CDR1 and CDR2 from the germline V gene are SGHTA and FQGNSA. V lost 0 bases to trimming and J lost 8 bases; unmatched junction nucleotides: 4. CDR3 amino acids: CASSLATGGWGYTF. In DNA, the CDR3 is TGTGCCAGCAGCTTAGCTACAGGGGGCTGGGGCTACACCTTC.

The genes are TRBV7-3 and TRBJ2-2, with D unclear. Germline assignment: CDR1 SGHTA and CDR2 FQGTGA. Trimming stripped 2 bases from V and 3 bases from J, with 10 bases between. This CDR3 is built from 15 residues. The chain's CDR3 is CASSLVAAYTGELFF. Written as DNA, the CDR3 is TGTGCCAGCAGCTTAGTGGCAGCGTACACCGGGGAGCTGTTTTTT.